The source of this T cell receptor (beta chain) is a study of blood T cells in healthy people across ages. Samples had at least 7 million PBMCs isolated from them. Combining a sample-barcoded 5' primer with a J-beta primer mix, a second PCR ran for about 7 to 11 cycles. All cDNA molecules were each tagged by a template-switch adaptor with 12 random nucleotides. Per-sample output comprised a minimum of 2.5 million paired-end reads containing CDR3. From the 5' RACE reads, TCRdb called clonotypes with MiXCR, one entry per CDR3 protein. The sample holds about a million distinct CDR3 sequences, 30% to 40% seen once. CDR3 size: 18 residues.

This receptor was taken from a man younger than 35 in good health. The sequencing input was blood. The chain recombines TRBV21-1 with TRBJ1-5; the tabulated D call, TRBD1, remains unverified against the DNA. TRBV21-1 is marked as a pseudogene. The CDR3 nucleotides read TGTGCCAGCAGCAAATCGCCCAAACTTAAGGGGATGGGGCAGCCCCAGCATTTT. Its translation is CASSKSPKLKGMGQPQHF.